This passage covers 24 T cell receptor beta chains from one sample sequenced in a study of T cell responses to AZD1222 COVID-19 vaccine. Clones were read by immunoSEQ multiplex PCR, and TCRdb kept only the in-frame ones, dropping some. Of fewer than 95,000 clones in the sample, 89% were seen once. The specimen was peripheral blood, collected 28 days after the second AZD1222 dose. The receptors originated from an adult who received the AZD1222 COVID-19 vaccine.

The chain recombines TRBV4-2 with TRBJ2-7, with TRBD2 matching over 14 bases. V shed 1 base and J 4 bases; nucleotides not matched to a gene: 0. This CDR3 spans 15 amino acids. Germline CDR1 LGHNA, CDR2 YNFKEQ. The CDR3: CASSQGTSGGYEQYF. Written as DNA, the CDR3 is TGTGCCAGCAGCCAAGGGACTAGCGGGGGGTACGAGCAGTACTTC.

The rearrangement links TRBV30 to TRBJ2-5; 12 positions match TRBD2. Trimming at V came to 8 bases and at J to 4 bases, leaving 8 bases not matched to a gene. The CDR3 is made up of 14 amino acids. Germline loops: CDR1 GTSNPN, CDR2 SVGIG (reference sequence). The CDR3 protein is CAGSSGGAGETQYF. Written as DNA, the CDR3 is TGTGCCGGCTCTAGCGGGGGGGCCGGAGAGACCCAGTACTTC.

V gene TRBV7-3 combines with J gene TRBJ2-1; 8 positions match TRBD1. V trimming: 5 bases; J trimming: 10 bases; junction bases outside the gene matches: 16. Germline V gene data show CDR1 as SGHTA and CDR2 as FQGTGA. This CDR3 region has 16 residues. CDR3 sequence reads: CASSARGTGSLVEQFF. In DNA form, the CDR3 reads TGTGCCAGCAGCGCTCGAGGGACAGGTTCTTTGGTGGAGCAGTTCTTC.

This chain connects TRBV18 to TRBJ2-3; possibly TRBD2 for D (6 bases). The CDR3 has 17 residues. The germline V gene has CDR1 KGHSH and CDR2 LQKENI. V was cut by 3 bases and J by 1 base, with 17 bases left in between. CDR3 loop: CASSPQSVGGGTDTQYF. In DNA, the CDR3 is TGTGCCAGCTCACCCCAGTCGGTTGGAGGGGGCACAGATACGCAGTATTTT.

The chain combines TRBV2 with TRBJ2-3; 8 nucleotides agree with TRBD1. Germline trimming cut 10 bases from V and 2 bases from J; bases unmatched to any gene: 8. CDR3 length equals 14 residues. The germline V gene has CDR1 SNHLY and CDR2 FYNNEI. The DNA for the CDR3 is TGTGCCATACAACAGGGGGGATACACAGATACGCAGTATTTT. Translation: CAIQQGGYTDTQYF.

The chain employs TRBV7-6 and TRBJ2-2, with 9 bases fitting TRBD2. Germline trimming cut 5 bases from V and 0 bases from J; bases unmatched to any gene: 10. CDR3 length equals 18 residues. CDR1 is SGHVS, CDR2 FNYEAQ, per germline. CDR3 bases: TGTGCCAGCAGCCTTTTAGATGGCGGGGGGGCGAACACCGGGGAGCTGTTTTTT. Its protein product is CASSLLDGGGANTGELFF.

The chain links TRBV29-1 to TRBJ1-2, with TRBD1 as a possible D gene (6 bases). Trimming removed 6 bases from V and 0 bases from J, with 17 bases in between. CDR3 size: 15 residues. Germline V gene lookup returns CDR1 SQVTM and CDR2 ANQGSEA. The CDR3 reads CSVLRGTSPNYGYTF. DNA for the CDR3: TGCAGCGTCCTCAGGGGAACTAGTCCTAACTATGGCTACACCTTC.

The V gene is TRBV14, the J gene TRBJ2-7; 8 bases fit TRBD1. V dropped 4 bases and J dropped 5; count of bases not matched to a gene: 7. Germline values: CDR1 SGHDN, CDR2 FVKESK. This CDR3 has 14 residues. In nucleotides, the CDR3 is TGTGCCAGCAGCCCCGGACAGGGTCTAGACGAGCAGTACTTC. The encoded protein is CASSPGQGLDEQYF.

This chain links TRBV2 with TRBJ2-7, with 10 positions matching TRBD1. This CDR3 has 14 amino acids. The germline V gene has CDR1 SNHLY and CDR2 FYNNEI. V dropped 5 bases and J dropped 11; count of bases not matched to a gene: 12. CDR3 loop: CASSKGQGEVSEYF. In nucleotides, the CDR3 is TGTGCCAGCAGTAAAGGACAGGGGGAAGTTTCGGAGTACTTC.

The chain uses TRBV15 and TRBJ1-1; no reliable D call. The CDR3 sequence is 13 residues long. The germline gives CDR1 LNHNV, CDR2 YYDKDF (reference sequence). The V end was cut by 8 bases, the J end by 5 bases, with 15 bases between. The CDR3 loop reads CATSVESGTEAFF. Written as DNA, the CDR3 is TGTGCCACCTCGGTGGAGTCGGGAACTGAAGCTTTCTTT.

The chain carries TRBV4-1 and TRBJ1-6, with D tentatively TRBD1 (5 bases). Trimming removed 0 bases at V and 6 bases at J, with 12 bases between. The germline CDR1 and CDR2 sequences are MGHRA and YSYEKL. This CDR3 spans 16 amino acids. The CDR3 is CASSQDVQGPNSPLHF. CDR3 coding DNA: TGCGCCAGCAGCCAAGATGTGCAGGGCCCTAATTCACCCCTCCACTTT.

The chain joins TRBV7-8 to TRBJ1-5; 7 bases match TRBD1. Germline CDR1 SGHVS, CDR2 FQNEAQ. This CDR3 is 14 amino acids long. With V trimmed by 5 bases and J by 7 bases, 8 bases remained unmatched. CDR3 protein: CASSPWTGFQPQHF. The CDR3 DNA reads TGTGCCAGCAGCCCCTGGACAGGATTCCAGCCCCAGCATTTT.

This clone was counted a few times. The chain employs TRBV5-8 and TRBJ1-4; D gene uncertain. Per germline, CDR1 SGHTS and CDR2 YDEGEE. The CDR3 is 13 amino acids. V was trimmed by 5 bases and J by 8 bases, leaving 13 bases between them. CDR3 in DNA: TGTGCCAGCAGGGGAGTTAATGGGGAAAAACTGTTTTTT. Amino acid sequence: CASRGVNGEKLFF.

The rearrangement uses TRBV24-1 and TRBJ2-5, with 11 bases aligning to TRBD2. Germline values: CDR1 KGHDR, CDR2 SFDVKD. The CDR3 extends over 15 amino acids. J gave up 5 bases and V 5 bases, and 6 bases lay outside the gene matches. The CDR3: CATSARTSGRETQYF. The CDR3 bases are TGTGCCACCAGTGCCAGGACTAGCGGGCGGGAGACCCAGTACTTC.

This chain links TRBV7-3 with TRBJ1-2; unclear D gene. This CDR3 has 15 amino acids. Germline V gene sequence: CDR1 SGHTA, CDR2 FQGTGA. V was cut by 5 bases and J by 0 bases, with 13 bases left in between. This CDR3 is CASSPHAGSNYGYTF. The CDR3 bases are TGTGCCAGCAGCCCTCACGCGGGGTCTAACTATGGCTACACCTTC.

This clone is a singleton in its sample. The CDR3 sequence: CASSLLRDARNYGYTF. CDR3 DNA: TGTGCCAGCAGCCTACTAAGGGACGCCAGAAACTATGGCTACACCTTC. J is TRBJ1-2 and V is TRBV5-5; a weak D match, TRBD1 (5 bases). The CDR3 is 16 residues long. Germline CDR1 and CDR2: SGHKS and YYEKEE (reference sequence). Trimming removed 4 bases from V and 2 bases from J, with 18 bases in between.

CDR3 bases: TGTGCCAGCAGCAAAACTAACGCGAACACCGGGGAGCTGTTTTTT. Amino acids: CASSKTNANTGELFF. The genes are TRBV7-7 and TRBJ2-2; D gene uncertain. The CDR3 extends over 15 amino acids. V lost 5 bases and J 0 bases, leaving 10 bases between the germline ends. Germline V gene lookup returns CDR1 SSHAT and CDR2 FNYEAQ (reference sequence).

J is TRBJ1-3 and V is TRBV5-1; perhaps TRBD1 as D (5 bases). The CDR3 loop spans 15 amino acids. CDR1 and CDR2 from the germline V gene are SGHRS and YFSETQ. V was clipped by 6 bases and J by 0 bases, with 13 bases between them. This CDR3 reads CASTRWGLSGNTIYF. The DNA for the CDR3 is TGCGCCAGCACGCGGTGGGGCCTCTCTGGAAACACCATATATTTT.

The CDR3 region is CASSLARNTEAFF. Written as DNA, the CDR3 is TGTGCCAGCAGCTTGGCGAGGAACACTGAAGCTTTCTTT. This chain joins TRBV7-3 and TRBJ1-1; D is unclear. V was clipped by 3 bases and J by 1 base, with 6 bases between them. The CDR3 runs to 13 residues. The germline V gene encodes CDR1 SGHTA and CDR2 FQGTGA.

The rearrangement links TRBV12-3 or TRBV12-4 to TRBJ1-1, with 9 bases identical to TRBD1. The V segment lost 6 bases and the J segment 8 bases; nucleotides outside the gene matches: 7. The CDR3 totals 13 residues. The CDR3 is CASRPGTGIEAFF. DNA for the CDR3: TGTGCCAGCAGACCCGGGACAGGGATAGAAGCTTTCTTT.

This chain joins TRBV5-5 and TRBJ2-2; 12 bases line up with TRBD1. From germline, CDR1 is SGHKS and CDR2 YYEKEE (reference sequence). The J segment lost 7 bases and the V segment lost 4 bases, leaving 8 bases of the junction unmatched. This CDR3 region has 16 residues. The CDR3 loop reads CASSIWGQGAFGELFF. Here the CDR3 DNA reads TGTGCCAGCAGCATCTGGGGACAGGGGGCTTTCGGGGAGCTGTTTTTT.

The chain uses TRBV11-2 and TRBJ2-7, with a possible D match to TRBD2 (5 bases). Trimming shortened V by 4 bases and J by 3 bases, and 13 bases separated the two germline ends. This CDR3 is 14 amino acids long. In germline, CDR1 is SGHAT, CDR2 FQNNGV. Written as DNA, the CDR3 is TGTGCCAGCAGCTCTCCTGCTAGCAGCTACGAGCAGTACTTC. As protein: CASSSPASSYEQYF.

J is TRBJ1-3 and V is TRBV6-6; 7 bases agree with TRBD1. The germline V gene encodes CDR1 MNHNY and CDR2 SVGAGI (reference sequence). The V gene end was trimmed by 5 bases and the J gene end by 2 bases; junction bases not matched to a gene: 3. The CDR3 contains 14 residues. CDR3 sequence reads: CASSTTGAGNTIYF. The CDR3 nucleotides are TGTGCCAGCAGTACTACAGGGGCTGGAAACACCATATATTTT.

CDR3 protein: CATSKGQGNQPQHF. The CDR3, as DNA: TGTGCCACCAGCAAGGGACAGGGGAATCAGCCCCAGCATTTT. The rearrangement joins TRBV15 to TRBJ1-5; 10 nucleotides line up with TRBD1. Germline CDR1 and CDR2: LNHNV and YYDKDF (reference sequence). The CDR3 has 14 amino acids. J gave up 4 bases and V 4 bases, and 1 base lay outside the gene matches.